The 27 T cell receptor beta chains reported below all come from one sample, sequenced in a study of cytomegalovirus exposure and HLA in healthy donors. Researchers ran the PCR with 60 Vbeta and 13 Jbeta primers. Clones were read by immunoSEQ multiplex PCR, and TCRdb kept only the in-frame ones, dropping some. Of about 100,000 clones detected, 85% to 90% appear once; the ten largest clones hold about 4.3%. The sequenced sample was PBMCs. These receptors originate from a man aged 25-45 years in good health and CMV-seronegative.

The V call is TRBV29-1, the J call TRBJ1-2; 8 bases align to TRBD1. V gave up 4 bases and J gave up 11 bases; unmatched junction bases: 9. The CDR3 runs 12 residues. The germline gives CDR1 SQVTM, CDR2 ANQGSEA. The CDR3 loop reads CSVGDRRGGYTF. CDR3 nucleotide sequence: TGCAGCGTTGGGGACAGGCGAGGGGGTTACACCTTC.

The chain joins TRBV10-3 to TRBJ1-3; the D gene is possibly TRBD1 (6 bases). The germline CDR1 and CDR2 sequences are ENHRY and SYGVKD. V was cut by 4 bases and J by 1 base, with 17 bases left in between. The CDR3 is 17 residues long. CDR3 DNA: TGTGCCATCAGTGTAGGACAGCGCTTTACTTCTGGAAACACCATATATTTT. It encodes CAISVGQRFTSGNTIYF.

This rearrangement joins TRBV5-4 to TRBJ2-7, with TRBD2 identical over 15 bases. The CDR3 has 17 residues. The ends lost 4 bases at V and 6 bases at J; junction bases unmatched: 11. Looked up from germline, CDR1 is SGHNT and CDR2 is YYREEE (reference sequence). The CDR3 sequence is CASSPPPGLAGGGEQYF. Written as DNA, the CDR3 is TGTGCCAGCAGCCCCCCCCCGGGACTAGCGGGGGGCGGCGAGCAGTACTTC.

This chain uses TRBV4-1 with TRBJ1-1, with a tentative D call TRBD1 (5 bases). Between the trimmed V and J ends, which lost 3 bases and 1 base, there was a span of 18 bases. CDR1 is MGHRA and CDR2 is YSYEKL in the germline V gene. The CDR3 runs 17 residues. CDR3 sequence: CASSHHKGQGRNTEAFF. CDR3 nucleotide sequence: TGCGCCAGCAGCCACCACAAGGGCCAGGGCAGGAACACTGAAGCTTTCTTT.

The chain joins TRBV4-1 to TRBJ1-2; D gene uncertain. The V end lost 7 bases, the J end lost 0 bases, and 6 bases lay between the germline ends. The CDR3 totals 12 residues. CDR1 is MGHRA, CDR2 YSYEKL, per germline. The CDR3 loop is CASTGTNYGYTF. DNA for the CDR3: TGCGCCAGCACGGGGACTAACTATGGCTACACCTTC.

This chain connects TRBV7-9 to TRBJ2-2; no definite D call. V gave up 1 base and J gave up 1 base, with 7 bases separating them. The CDR3 consists of 15 residues. Germline values: CDR1 SEHNR, CDR2 FQNEAQ (reference sequence). The CDR3 loop reads CASSLVAGNTGELFF. The CDR3 nucleotides read TGTGCCAGCAGCTTAGTGGCAGGGAACACCGGGGAGCTGTTTTTT.

This sequence joins TRBV5-1 and TRBJ2-1, with 12 bases fitting TRBD2. This CDR3 has 14 amino acids. Germline V CDR1 and CDR2: SGHRS, YFSETQ. V was pared by 0 bases and J by 15 bases, with 7 bases of the junction left unmatched. The CDR3 coding sequence is TGCGCCAGCAGCTTGGACCTAGCGGGGGGGCCACCGTTCTTC. Translation gives CASSLDLAGGPPFF.

This rearrangement joins TRBV7-2 to TRBJ2-5; no reliable D call. The CDR3 extends over 14 amino acids. Trimming shortened V by 1 base and J by 2 bases, and 8 bases separated the two germline ends. Germline CDR1 is SGHTA and CDR2 is FQGNSA. The CDR3 nucleotides are TGTGCCAGCAGCTTAGATGGCACGCAAGAGACCCAGTACTTC. Translated: CASSLDGTQETQYF.

This chain joins TRBV14 and TRBJ2-4, with TRBD1 as a possible D gene (5 bases). V was pared by 4 bases and J by 2 bases, with 18 bases between. CDR3 length equals 17 residues. The germline V gene encodes CDR1 SGHDN and CDR2 FVKESK. Here the CDR3 DNA reads TGTGCCAGCAGCCCCCGGTGGTCCTGGGGCCCCAAAAACATTCAGTACTTC. Translated: CASSPRWSWGPKNIQYF.

The chain joins TRBV6-5 to TRBJ1-3, with D perhaps matching TRBD1 (5 bases). This CDR3 contains 14 residues. Trimming stripped 7 bases from V and 1 base from J, with 11 bases between. CDR1 and CDR2 (germline): MNHEY, SVGAGI. Here the CDR3 reads CASTPRESGNTIYF. DNA for the CDR3: TGTGCCAGCACCCCCAGGGAATCTGGAAACACCATATATTTT.

V usage is TRBV5-1 and J usage is TRBJ2-7; 8 bases line up with TRBD2. J was trimmed by 3 bases and V by 0 bases; bases with no gene match: 8. CDR3 size: 16 residues. The germline gives CDR1 SGHRS, CDR2 YFSETQ. The CDR3 region has the DNA TGCGCCAGCAGCTTGGATGGTAGCGGGAATGACTACGAGCAGTACTTC. Translation: CASSLDGSGNDYEQYF. The full variable domain, in which reference TRBV5-1 and TRBJ2-7 provide the parts outside the CDR3, is KAGVTQTPRYLIKTRGQQVTLSCSPISGHRSVSWYQQTPGQGLQFLFEYFSETQRNKGNFPGRFSGRQFSNSRSEMNVSTLELGDSALYLCASSLDGSGNDYEQYFGPGTRLTVT.

The genes are TRBV19 and TRBJ2-7; 7 bases align to TRBD1. V was pared by 1 base and J by 2 bases, with 5 bases of the junction left unmatched. Germline-derived CDR1 and CDR2 are LNHDA and SQIVND (reference sequence). CDR3 length: 15 amino acids. CDR3 nucleotide sequence: TGTGCCAGTAGTATAGGTGGGACAGCGACCTACGAGCAGTACTTC. It yields the protein CASSIGGTATYEQYF.

V is TRBV29-1 and J is TRBJ2-1; 10 bases are a match to TRBD1. The germline CDR1 and CDR2 sequences are SQVTM and ANQGSEA. V shed 5 bases and J 15 bases; nucleotides not matched to a gene: 13. The CDR3 consists of 13 residues. The CDR3 spells CSVLVGDRGSRFF. Written as DNA, the CDR3 is TGCAGCGTTTTAGTCGGGGACAGGGGCTCTCGGTTCTTC.

J is TRBJ2-7 and V is TRBV5-6, with 10 positions matching TRBD1. V shed 1 base, J shed 5 bases, and the junction held 15 bases outside the gene matches. The CDR3 runs 18 residues. CDR1 and CDR2 from the germline V gene are SGHDT and YYEEEE. DNA for the CDR3: TGTGCCAGCAGCTTGATCGTGCGGGCTGCGGGACAGGGGCACGAGCAGTACTTC. This codes for CASSLIVRAAGQGHEQYF.

This clone occurred a few times. The rearrangement uses TRBV29-1 and TRBJ2-1; 11 bases line up with TRBD2. This CDR3 has 13 residues. The V segment lost 7 bases and the J segment 4 bases; nucleotides outside the gene matches: 3. Germline values: CDR1 SQVTM, CDR2 ANQGSEA. The CDR3 nucleotides are TGCAGCGCGGGACTAGCGGATTACAATGAGCAGTTCTTC. Its protein is CSAGLADYNEQFF.

CDR3: CASSDPDSYQETQYF. In DNA, the CDR3 is TGTGCCAGCAGTGACCCCGACAGTTACCAAGAGACCCAGTACTTC. The chain employs TRBV25-1 and TRBJ2-5; possible D gene TRBD1, 5 bases. This CDR3 spans 15 amino acids. Germline CDR1 is MGHDK and CDR2 is SYGVNS. V was clipped by 3 bases and J by 0 bases, with 11 bases between them.

The rearrangement uses TRBV11-1 and TRBJ1-2; D gene unclear. Germline CDR1 reads SGHAT; CDR2 reads FQDESV (reference sequence). The CDR3 sequence is 14 residues long. V was pared by 1 base and J by 3 bases, with 9 bases between. In DNA, the CDR3 is TGTGCCAGCAGCTTAGGATTCCGGGACTATGGCTACACCTTC. Translated: CASSLGFRDYGYTF.

The rearrangement joins TRBV28 to TRBJ1-1; D unresolved. In germline, CDR1 is MDHEN, CDR2 SYDVKM. The V gene lost 5 bases and the J gene lost 1 base, with 8 bases spanning the gap. The CDR3 length is 13 residues. CDR3 sequence: CASSHNRNTEAFF. The CDR3 DNA follows: TGTGCCAGCAGTCATAACAGGAACACTGAAGCTTTCTTT.

This chain connects TRBV10-3 to TRBJ2-5, with 9 bases lining up with TRBD1. Germline V gives CDR1 ENHRY, CDR2 SYGVKD. The trim removed 6 bases at V and 0 bases at J, leaving 5 bases unmatched. This CDR3 has 15 amino acids. CDR3 residues: CAISGTGYYQETQYF. In DNA form, the CDR3 reads TGTGCCATCAGCGGGACAGGGTATTACCAAGAGACCCAGTACTTC.

This chain connects TRBV11-3 to TRBJ2-1; 9 bases agree with TRBD1. The CDR3 is made up of 15 amino acids. The ends lost 3 bases at V and 7 bases at J; junction bases unmatched: 7. The germline CDR1 and CDR2 sequences are SGHNT and YENEEA. The CDR3 sequence is CASSFTGGRENEQFF. Here the CDR3 DNA reads TGTGCCAGCAGCTTTACAGGGGGCCGGGAGAATGAGCAGTTCTTC.

The genes are TRBV28 and TRBJ2-3; D is unresolved. The CDR3 is 13 amino acids. Trimming left V 6 bases short and J 2 bases short, with 9 bases between. Germline V CDR1 and CDR2: MDHEN, SYDVKM. CDR3 bases: TGTGCCAGCAGCTGGGCCATCACAGATACGCAGTATTTT. The encoded protein is CASSWAITDTQYF.

As regards this clone: At the DNA level, this CDR3 is encoded by other sequences in the same sample as well. The chain recombines TRBV6-5 with TRBJ2-7; TRBD1 matches 8 bases. The CDR3 consists of 15 residues. Unmatched junction bases numbered 16, after V lost 6 bases and J lost 9 bases. Germline V gives CDR1 MNHEY, CDR2 SVGAGI. The CDR3: CASRPSRDRSVGQYF. CDR3 coding DNA: TGTGCCAGCAGACCGTCACGGGACAGGTCCGTGGGGCAGTACTTC.

The V gene is TRBV28, the J gene TRBJ2-3; the match to TRBD2 covers 8 bases. The CDR3 loop spans 14 amino acids. The germline V gene encodes CDR1 MDHEN and CDR2 SYDVKM. V trimming: 3 bases; J trimming: 4 bases; junction bases outside the gene matches: 3. The CDR3 sequence: CASSFTSGADTQYF. CDR3 coding DNA: TGTGCCAGCAGTTTTACTAGCGGTGCAGATACGCAGTATTTT.

V gene TRBV4-2 combines with J gene TRBJ1-4, with no clear D. The V gene lost 4 bases and the J gene lost 4 bases, with 10 bases spanning the gap. Germline V gene data show CDR1 as LGHNA and CDR2 as YNFKEQ. This CDR3 is built from 14 residues. The CDR3: CASSPGSFNEKLFF. The CDR3 DNA reads TGTGCCAGCAGCCCCGGGTCCTTTAATGAAAAACTGTTTTTT.

The chain uses TRBV6-5 and TRBJ2-7, with 8 bases fitting TRBD1. Germline V gene data show CDR1 as MNHEY and CDR2 as SVGAGI. The CDR3 is made up of 15 amino acids. Trimming removed 4 bases from V and 1 base from J; junction bases left unmatched: 6. The CDR3: CASSWTGRSSYEQYF. The CDR3 DNA reads TGTGCCAGCAGTTGGACAGGGCGGTCATCCTACGAGCAGTACTTC.

The V gene is TRBV18, the J gene TRBJ1-1, with D possibly matching TRBD1 (6 bases). The CDR3 contains 13 residues. The germline gives CDR1 KGHSH, CDR2 LQKENI. V lost 3 bases and J lost 8, with 13 bases in between. The CDR3 DNA sequence: TGTGCCAGCTCACCCCTGGGCCAGGGGGAAGCTTTCTTT. Residues: CASSPLGQGEAFF.

This sequence joins TRBV25-1 and TRBJ2-1, with 7 bases identical to TRBD2. Germline V gene data show CDR1 as MGHDK and CDR2 as SYGVNS. The ends lost 5 bases at V and 3 bases at J; junction bases unmatched: 1. This CDR3 is built from 13 residues. The CDR3 reads CASSLADYNEQFF. CDR3 sequence (DNA): TGTGCCAGCAGTCTAGCGGACTACAATGAGCAGTTCTTC.